This T cell receptor beta chain was documented in a study of CD8 T cells in Susac syndrome. Random hexamers were used to reverse transcribe about 0.5 to 1 ug of RNA. TCRdb re-analysed the immunoSEQ multiplex PCR reads in MiXCR, keeping a single row per CDR3 protein. The sample shows a few hundred thousand distinct CDR3 sequences, just over 90% of them seen only once. The germline V and J ends were trimmed by 0 bases and 7 bases, with 13 bases remaining between them. The CDR3 contains 14 residues. Germline CDR1 is SGHDT and CDR2 is YYEEEE. The sample comprised CD4+ T cells from PBMCs. The gene calls are TRBV5-6 and TRBJ1-1; D possibly corresponds to TRBD1 (5 bases). This clonotype originated in a human donor with multiple sclerosis. The CDR3 here is CASSLGQFGVEAFF. DNA of the CDR3: TGTGCCAGCAGCTTGGGACAGTTCGGGGTTGAAGCTTTCTTT.